The 27 T cell receptor beta chains reported below all come from one sample, sequenced in a study of post-analysis software for immune sequencing data. Findings and limits, study-wide: There were roughly 5 TRBV segments more frequent in patients than controls, and TRBV5-6, TRBV5-1 and TRBV20-1 were among them.

Unique-molecular-identifier-tagged TCR beta cDNA libraries were used. TCRdb reanalysed the PCR reads using MiXCR and keeps one entry per CDR3 protein. The sample has about 820,000 distinct CDR3 sequences, about 57% seen once. Antigen specificity for these receptors is unknown. Sequencing used blood. The source is a girl aged 5-17 years with multiple sclerosis.

The J gene is TRBJ2-1, the V gene TRBV7-6, with 7 bases matching TRBD1. Germline CDR1 reads SGHVS; CDR2 reads FNYEAQ. CDR3 length: 16 amino acids. J lost 1 base, V lost 1 base, and 4 bases had no gene match. This CDR3 is CASSLVRGQSYNEQFF. Written as DNA, the CDR3 is TGTGCCAGCAGCTTAGTTAGGGGGCAGTCCTACAATGAGCAGTTCTTC.

This clonotype has more than one count but fewer than ten. This sequence joins TRBV27 and TRBJ2-1, with 13 nucleotides matching TRBD2. The V and J ends lost 5 bases and 7 bases, in that order; junction bases with no gene match: 8. CDR3 length equals 16 residues. Germline V CDR1 and CDR2: MNHEY, SMNVEV (reference sequence). CDR3 residues: CASSIQTSGRNNEQFF. CDR3 sequence (DNA): TGTGCCAGCAGTATCCAGACTAGCGGGAGGAATAATGAGCAGTTCTTC.

This chain joins TRBV5-1 and TRBJ2-3, with D unresolved. V shed 4 bases and J shed 4 bases, with 7 bases lying between them. The CDR3 is 12 amino acids. Germline V gene lookup returns CDR1 SGHRS and CDR2 YFSETQ. The DNA of the CDR3 is TGCGCCAGCAGCAGGATCCCAGATACGCAGTATTTT. Translation: CASSRIPDTQYF.

J is TRBJ1-1 and V is TRBV29-1; D gene uncertain. V was shortened by 3 bases and J by 4 bases, with 9 bases between the two germline ends. The germline V gene has CDR1 SQVTM and CDR2 ANQGSEA. The CDR3 runs 12 residues. In DNA, the CDR3 is TGCAGCGTTGATGGAGTTGGCACTGAAGCTTTCTTT. It encodes CSVDGVGTEAFF.

V and J are TRBV12-3 or TRBV12-4 and TRBJ1-2; TRBD1 matches 12 bases. V gave up 5 bases and J gave up 7 bases; unmatched junction bases: 17. The CDR3 consists of 18 residues. The DNA of the CDR3 is TGTGCCAGCAGTCCAACCGGGACAGGGGGCAGGCGGGGCATTGGCTACACCTTC. As protein: CASSPTGTGGRRGIGYTF.

CDR3 loop: CASSYSAGALIHAYNEQYF. As DNA, the CDR3 is TGTGCCAGCAGTTACTCTGCGGGGGCCCTAATTCACGCCTACAATGAGCAGTACTTC. The chain combines TRBV6-2 or TRBV6-3 with TRBJ2-1; possibly TRBD2 for D (7 bases). The J call is in doubt because the DNA end fits TRBJ2-7 better. Germline V CDR1 and CDR2: MNHEY, SVGEGT. The CDR3 is 19 amino acids.

The J gene is TRBJ2-3, the V gene TRBV12-3 or TRBV12-4; D remains unclear. CDR3 length equals 14 residues. Trimming cost V 4 bases and J 0 bases, with 8 bases left between them. In nucleotides, the CDR3 is TGTGCCAGCAGTTCCCAAGCAAGCACAGATACGCAGTATTTT. Translating it yields CASSSQASTDTQYF.

V is TRBV15 and J is TRBJ2-3; D remains unclear. CDR1 and CDR2 (germline): LNHNV, YYDKDF (reference sequence). The CDR3 is 15 residues long. V was cut by 0 bases and J by 5 bases, with 12 bases left in between. In DNA form, the CDR3 reads TGTGCCACCAGCAGAGACGCTGTTTACGTAGATACGCAGTATTTT. This codes for CATSRDAVYVDTQYF.

This sequence joins TRBV4-1 and TRBJ2-3, with D maybe TRBD2 (6 bases). The CDR3 is made up of 16 amino acids. The V and J ends lost 5 bases and 3 bases respectively, with 18 bases between them. CDR1 is MGHRA and CDR2 is YSYEKL in the germline V gene. CDR3 sequence (DNA): TGCGCCAGCAGCTCTCGCGCGGGACGGGGGACAGATACGCAGTATTTT. It translates to CASSSRAGRGTDTQYF.

This chain joins TRBV7-8 and TRBJ1-5; no definite D call. CDR1 and CDR2 (germline): SGHVS, FQNEAQ. Trimming removed 5 bases at V and 4 bases at J, with 18 bases between. CDR3 length: 16 residues. Here the CDR3 DNA reads TGTGCCAGCAGCCCACTTCGGCGGACGAGTAATCAGCCCCAGCATTTT. It translates to CASSPLRRTSNQPQHF.

V gene TRBV28 combines with J gene TRBJ2-5; tentatively, D is TRBD1 (6 bases). The CDR3 sequence is 16 residues long. Trimming removed 5 bases at V and 4 bases at J, with 20 bases between. The germline gives CDR1 MDHEN, CDR2 SYDVKM. The CDR3: CASSRTGTRKGETQYF. In DNA, the CDR3 is TGTGCCAGCAGTCGTACCGGGACAAGAAAGGGAGAGACCCAGTACTTC. The full variable domain, completed using reference TRBV28 and TRBJ2-5, is DVKVTQSSRYLVKRTGEKVFLECVQDMDHENMFWYRQDPGLGLRLIYFSYDVKMKEKGDIPEGYSVSREKKERFSLILESASTNQTSMYLCASSRTGTRKGETQYFGPGTRLLVL.

This rearrangement joins TRBV9 to TRBJ1-1; possibly TRBD1 for D (5 bases). The CDR3 length is 14 residues. The V gene lost 1 base and the J gene lost 1 base, with 8 bases spanning the gap. The germline gives CDR1 SGDLS, CDR2 YYNGEE. The CDR3 protein is CASSVQGGNTEAFF. Written as DNA, the CDR3 is TGTGCCAGCAGCGTACAGGGCGGGAACACTGAAGCTTTCTTT.

This clonotype turned up a few times. V is TRBV9 and J is TRBJ2-5; TRBD1 matches 9 bases. The CDR3 sequence is 13 residues long. Germline values: CDR1 SGDLS, CDR2 YYNGEE. V was clipped by 7 bases and J by 4 bases; unmatched bases: 5. The CDR3: CASGPTGGETQYF. The DNA for the CDR3 is TGTGCCAGCGGACCGACAGGGGGAGAGACCCAGTACTTC.

The chain links TRBV4-1 to TRBJ1-2; 9 bases align to TRBD1. With V trimmed by 0 bases and J by 3 bases, 2 bases remained unmatched. Germline V CDR1 and CDR2: MGHRA, YSYEKL. The CDR3 extends over 15 amino acids. CDR3 coding DNA: TGCGCCAGCAGCCAAGAACAGGGGGCTCACTATGGCTACACCTTC. Translated: CASSQEQGAHYGYTF.

The chain couples TRBV5-1 to TRBJ2-7; weak D call: TRBD2 (6 bases). Trimming took off 3 bases at V and 3 bases at J, with 10 bases between the two ends. The CDR3 has 13 amino acids. Germline CDR1 SGHRS, CDR2 YFSETQ. Here the CDR3 DNA reads TGCGCCAGCAGCTCGGGCGGGGACTACGAGCAGTACTTC. This sequence encodes CASSSGGDYEQYF.

The V and J genes are TRBV7-2 and TRBJ2-7; 8 bases fit TRBD1. V trimming: 3 bases; J trimming: 3 bases; junction bases outside the gene matches: 10. This CDR3 is built from 16 residues. CDR1 is SGHTA, CDR2 FQGNSA, per germline. The CDR3 reads CASSFDTGTGGYEQYF. CDR3 nucleotide sequence: TGTGCCAGCAGCTTCGATACCGGGACAGGCGGCTACGAGCAGTACTTC.

This clonotype has just a few counts. The chain recombines TRBV20-1 with TRBJ2-1; D uncertain. Germline CDR1 DFQATT, CDR2 SNEGSKA (reference sequence). CDR3 length: 12 amino acids. Trimming shortened V by 4 bases and J by 10 bases, and 14 bases separated the two germline ends. CDR3 amino acids: CSATSEIQEQFF. The CDR3, as DNA: TGCAGTGCTACGTCCGAGATTCAGGAGCAGTTCTTC.

This clonotype was seen a single time. V gene TRBV10-3 combines with J gene TRBJ2-3, with D possibly matching TRBD2 (5 bases). V lost 3 bases to trimming and J lost 5 bases, with 18 bases between them. CDR1 is ENHRY, CDR2 SYGVKD, per germline. CDR3 size: 16 residues. The CDR3 region has the DNA TGTGCCATCAGTGAAAGGAAGAGGGCCAATTTAGATACGCAGTATTTT. Amino acids: CAISERKRANLDTQYF.

This clonotype was seen a handful of times. The V and J genes are TRBV6-1 and TRBJ2-3; 13 bases agree with TRBD2. V lost 6 bases to trimming and J lost 1 base; unmatched junction nucleotides: 10. The V gene's germline CDR1 is MNHNS and CDR2 SASEGT. This CDR3 region has 18 residues. The CDR3 is CASRDRIGLAGGTDTQYF. DNA for the CDR3: TGTGCCAGCAGGGACAGGATCGGACTAGCGGGGGGCACAGATACGCAGTATTTT.

The chain carries TRBV7-9 and TRBJ1-1; D possibly corresponds to TRBD1 (5 bases). Germline V CDR1 and CDR2: SEHNR, FQNEAQ (reference sequence). CDR3 length: 18 residues. Deletions cut 1 base from V and 1 base from J, with 19 bases between. The chain's CDR3 is CASSLGPHPDRRNTEAFF. Here the CDR3 DNA reads TGTGCCAGCAGCTTAGGCCCTCATCCCGACAGAAGGAACACTGAAGCTTTCTTT.

This chain connects TRBV7-3 to TRBJ2-1; TRBD2 aligns across 8 bases. Germline V gives CDR1 SGHTA, CDR2 FQGTGA. Unmatched junction bases numbered 9, after V lost 1 base and J lost 7 bases. The CDR3 is 16 amino acids. CDR3 sequence: CASSLIAQRGRNEQFF. In DNA form, the CDR3 reads TGTGCCAGCAGCTTAATCGCCCAGCGGGGGAGGAATGAGCAGTTCTTC.

The chain uses TRBV20-1 and TRBJ1-5; D perhaps matches TRBD1 (5 bases). Germline V gives CDR1 DFQATT, CDR2 SNEGSKA (reference sequence). The CDR3 sequence is 14 residues long. V was pared by 6 bases and J by 0 bases, with 12 bases between. In nucleotides, the CDR3 is TGCAGTGCGGCACGGGACGGTAGCAATCAGCCCCAGCATTTT. This gives the protein CSAARDGSNQPQHF.

This chain uses TRBV10-3 with TRBJ2-7, with TRBD1 matching 7 bases. There are 14 residues in the CDR3. Trimming took 5 bases from V and 7 from J; bases not matched to a gene: 11. The germline CDR1 and CDR2 sequences are ENHRY and SYGVKD. CDR3 residues: CAISPGTDYNEQYF. CDR3 DNA sequence: TGTGCCATCAGTCCCGGGACAGACTACAATGAGCAGTACTTC.

The CDR3 DNA follows: TGCAGTGCTAGAGTTGCAAAAACTTACGAGCAGTACTTC. Translation gives CSARVAKTYEQYF. The chain uses TRBV20-1 and TRBJ2-7, with unresolved D. This CDR3 is built from 13 residues. Per germline, CDR1 DFQATT and CDR2 SNEGSKA (reference sequence). The V end was cut by 1 base, the J end by 4 bases, with 11 bases between.

V is TRBV10-3 and J is TRBJ2-1; TRBD2 matches 11 bases. Germline V gene lookup returns CDR1 ENHRY and CDR2 SYGVKD. There are 15 residues in the CDR3. Germline trimming cut 5 bases from V and 8 bases from J; bases unmatched to any gene: 8. The CDR3 loop is CAISSSGGAVDEQFF. The DNA of the CDR3 is TGTGCCATCAGTAGTAGCGGGGGGGCTGTCGATGAGCAGTTCTTC.

V usage is TRBV7-6 and J usage is TRBJ1-2; tentatively, D is TRBD1 (6 bases). Trimming pared 5 bases from V and 5 bases from J, leaving 21 bases between. This CDR3 has 16 residues. The germline V gene has CDR1 SGHVS and CDR2 FNYEAQ. The CDR3 bases are TGTGCCAGCAGCCCTACAGTAGGGGGACGGAGTTATGGCTACACCTTC. This sequence encodes CASSPTVGGRSYGYTF.

This clonotype turned up a few times. The chain has TRBV29-1 and TRBJ2-1; tentative D call: TRBD1 (5 bases). The CDR3 runs to 13 residues. The germline gives CDR1 SQVTM, CDR2 ANQGSEA. Trimming took off 5 bases at V and 9 bases at J, with 17 bases between the two ends. In nucleotides, the CDR3 is TGCAGCGTTCAAATAGGGGCGGTAAGTGAGCAGTTCTTC. Translation gives CSVQIGAVSEQFF.